What follows are 21 T cell receptor delta chains derived from one specimen sequenced in a study of γδ T cells in repeated Plasmodium falciparum infection. TCRdb re-called clones from the multiplex PCR reads using CATT. In the table there are 75,000 to 95,000 delta-chain clones, less than 1% of which are singletons. Bulk repertoires came from Vgamma9/Vdelta2+ or Vdelta2-negative gammadelta T cells flow-sorted from PBMC. Sequencing was carried out using gamma-delta T cells from blood. The receptors shown here come from a pool of human donors (malaria-infected and uninfected, not separated).

With regard to this clone: A read error is the likely source, as a far larger clone sits one nucleotide away. The sample has other DNA sequences that encode this CDR3 too. The V gene is TRDV1, the J gene TRDJ1; 9 bases are shared with TRDD3. The J gene is absent in TCRdb and was assigned here via DNA matching to germline. This CDR3 contains 18 residues. CDR1 and CDR2 (germline): TSWWSYY, QGS. The CDR3 region has the DNA TGTGCCCTTGGGGAACTAGCCCCTGGGGGATTGTACACCGATAAACTCATCTTT. Its protein product is CALGELAPGGLYTDKLIF.

The sample holds a few counts of this clone. TCRdb shows a much larger clone's protein in place of this DNA's translation, and the two differ at residue 9, likely through a read error; the protein shown is translated from the DNA. The chain couples TRDV2 to TRDJ3; weak D call: TRDD3 (5 bases). This CDR3 is 17 amino acids long. With 3 bases removed from V and 2 bases from J, the gap between germline ends came to 13 bases. Germline V gene sequence: CDR1 GEAIGNYY, CDR2 EKD. The CDR3, as DNA: TGTGCCTGTGACCCGGTACTGGCGGCCTGGGACACCCGACAGATGTTTTTC. This gives the protein CACDPVLAAWDTRQMFF.

This clone was detected a few times. TCRdb's entry gives the protein of a much larger clone, which mismatches this DNA's translation at residue 13, likely from a read error; the protein reported here is translated from the DNA. The chain combines TRAV36/DV7 with TRDJ1, with 11 bases fitting TRDD3. There are 16 residues in the CDR3. Germline V lookup: CDR1 VTNFRS, CDR2 LTSSGIE (reference sequence). The CDR3 DNA is TGTGCTGTGTCCAATACTGGGGGATATTACACCGATGAACTCATCTTT. Amino acid sequence: CAVSNTGGYYTDELIF. Together with reference TRAV36/DV7 and TRDJ1, the CDR3 gives the full variable domain: EDKVVQSPLSLVVHEGDTVTLNCSYEVTNFRSLLWYKQEKKAPTFLFMLTSSGIEKKSGRLSSILDKKELSSILNITATQTGDSAIYLCAVSNTGGYYTDELIFGKGTRVTVEP.

This clone showed up just a few times. A far larger clone is a single base away, which makes a read error likely. In the same sample, other DNA sequences code for this CDR3. J is TRDJ3 and V is TRDV2, with 9 bases identical to TRDD3. TCRdb does not report a J gene; here it was assigned by matching the DNA to germline references. Germline lookup yields CDR1 GEAIGNYY and CDR2 EKD. The length of the CDR3 is 18 residues. CDR3 bases: TGTGCTTGTGATACCCTACTGGGGGAACTTTGGGACACCCGACAGATGTTTTTC. This sequence encodes CACDTLLGELWDTRQMFF.

Comment on this clone: A read error likely explains why the TCRdb protein, taken from a much larger clone, differs from this DNA's translation at residue 11; the protein shown is translated from the DNA. J is TRDJ1 and V is TRDV1, with D unresolved. Germline V CDR1 and CDR2: TSWWSYY, QGS. The CDR3 totals 21 residues. With 5 bases removed from V and 0 bases from J, the gap between germline ends came to 31 bases. The CDR3: CALGLKVSRPEDRRYTDKLIF. The DNA for the CDR3 is TGTGCTCTTGGGCTAAAGGTCTCTCGTCCTGAGGACAGACGGTACACCGATAAACTCATCTTT.

Points on this clone: TCRdb's entry gives the protein of a much larger clone, which mismatches this DNA's translation at residue 12, likely from a read error; the protein reported here is translated from the DNA. The CDR3 loop is CALGEAETADTNKLIF. CDR3 nucleotide sequence: TGTGCTCTTGGGGAAGCGGAGACGGCTGACACCAATAAACTCATCTTT. The V gene is TRDV1, the J gene TRDJ1, with D uncertain. From germline, CDR1 is TSWWSYY and CDR2 QGS. CDR3 length: 16 amino acids.

A word on this clone: The mismatch at residue 8 between this DNA's translation and the TCRdb protein of a much larger clone likely reflects a read error; the protein shown is translated from the DNA. The CDR3 sequence: CACDGTGRRNYDKLIF. The CDR3 DNA reads as TGTGCCTGTGATGGTACTGGGAGACGTAACTACGATAAACTCATCTTT. V gene TRDV2 combines with J gene TRDJ1; D may be TRDD3 (6 bases). Here the J gene came from matching the DNA to germline, since TCRdb omits it. Germline lookup yields CDR1 GEAIGNYY and CDR2 EKD. This CDR3 is 16 amino acids long. Trimming took 4 bases from V and 4 from J, leaving 21 bases between them.

In the case of this clone: It is likely a read error: a sequence one base away is far more abundant. The same CDR3 is also encoded by other DNA sequences in this sample. The chain combines TRDV1 with TRDJ1; 7 bases fit TRDD3. Here the J gene came from matching the DNA to germline, since TCRdb omits it. This CDR3 spans 20 amino acids. Germline V gene sequence: CDR1 TSWWSYY, CDR2 QGS. V trimming: 1 base; J trimming: 0 bases; junction bases outside the gene matches: 17. The CDR3 loop reads CALGEQVGWGSYSYTDKLIF. The CDR3 DNA reads as TGTGCTCTTGGGGAACAAGTCGGCTGGGGGTCATACTCATACACCGATAAACTCATCTTT.

Regarding this clone: The protein held in TCRdb is that of a much larger clone and does not match this DNA's translation at residue 3, likely because of a read error; the protein shown is translated from the DNA. The V and J genes are TRDV2 and TRDJ1; 12 bases are a match to TRDD3. The J gene is not listed in TCRdb, so it was assigned here from a DNA match to germline. Germline V gene data show CDR1 as GEAIGNYY and CDR2 as EKD. The CDR3 sequence is 18 residues long. The CDR3 protein is CARDTVGLGDTGRGKLIF. Written as DNA, the CDR3 is TGTGCCCGTGACACCGTCGGACTGGGGGATACTGGTCGGGGAAAACTCATCTTT.

This clone was counted ten times or more. The CDR3 sequence: CALGEKLGDTFPDKLIF. The CDR3 DNA follows: TGTGCTCTTGGGGAAAAACTGGGGGATACGTTCCCCGATAAACTCATCTTT. The chain links TRDV1 to TRDJ1, with 13 bases identical to TRDD3. The CDR3 totals 17 residues. Germline assignment: CDR1 TSWWSYY and CDR2 QGS. V shed 2 bases and J 3 bases; nucleotides not matched to a gene: 6.

This clone appeared a few times. TCRdb assigns this DNA the protein of a much larger clone, which departs from its translation at residue 15; this likely reflects a read error, and the protein shown comes from translating the DNA. This chain uses TRDV2 with TRDJ1, with D perhaps matching TRDD3 (6 bases). Because TCRdb records no J gene, it was assigned here through a match of the DNA to germline. This CDR3 is 23 amino acids long. The germline V gene encodes CDR1 GEAIGNYY and CDR2 EKD. V lost 1 base to trimming and J lost 7 bases, with 42 bases between them. CDR3: CACDTGTYRYYMGGAAGPSKLIF. The CDR3 DNA reads as TGTGCCTGTGACACGGGAACTTACCGGTATTACATGGGGGGCGCCGCCGGACCATCTAAACTCATCTTT.

At least ten counts were recorded for this clone. The same CDR3 also results from other DNA sequences found in this sample. V gene TRDV1 combines with J gene TRDJ1, with 11 positions matching TRDD3. With 5 bases clipped from V and 1 base from J, the junction kept 12 bases outside the gene matches. Per the germline V gene, CDR1 is TSWWSYY and CDR2 is QGS. This CDR3 comprises 18 residues. This CDR3 reads CALGRPESGGYSTDKLIF. Written as DNA, the CDR3 is TGTGCTCTTGGGCGCCCGGAATCTGGGGGATACAGCACCGATAAACTCATCTTT.

As to this clone: TCRdb assigns this DNA the protein of a much larger clone, which departs from its translation at residue 23; this likely reflects a read error, and the protein shown comes from translating the DNA. The V gene is TRDV1; the J gene was not called; the table's D gene call, TRDD3, was not cross checked with the DNA. This CDR3 spans 25 amino acids. Per germline, CDR1 TSWWSYY and CDR2 QGS. The CDR3 nucleotides are TGTGCTCTTGGGGACTCTCCTACAACGGAACCCCAACCCCGTACTGGGGGATTACCAACCGATAAACCCATCTTT. Translating it yields CALGDSPTTEPQPRTGGLPTDKPIF.

In this sample, this clone turned up a few times. With a far larger clone one base away, a read error is the likely cause. Other DNA sequences within the sample encode an identical CDR3. V is TRDV1 and J is TRDJ1; possibly TRDD2 or TRDD3 for D (5 bases each). TCRdb carries no J gene annotation; the J gene was assigned here by matching the DNA with germline. Germline V gives CDR1 TSWWSYY, CDR2 QGS. CDR3 length equals 19 residues. CDR3 sequence (DNA): TGTGCTCTCGGGGAATCGGGGCCCCCGGTCGTCCTTCAAACCGATAAACTCATCTTT. It translates to CALGESGPPVVLQTDKLIF.

For this clone: A read error likely explains why the TCRdb protein, taken from a much larger clone, differs from this DNA's translation at residue 11; the protein shown is translated from the DNA. The chain joins TRDV2 to TRDJ1, with D unclear. CDR3 length equals 14 residues. CDR1 is GEAIGNYY, CDR2 EKD, per germline. Here the CDR3 DNA reads TGTGCCTGTGACACTCATCCAGGGTCCGATGAACTCATCTTT. It yields the protein CACDTHPGSDELIF.

On this clone itself: This probably arose from a read error, given a far larger clone one base away. Different DNA sequences within this sample yield the same CDR3. This chain links TRDV1 with TRDJ1; D is perhaps TRDD2 (5 bases). TCRdb offers no J gene call, so here the DNA was matched to germline to obtain one. This CDR3 spans 23 amino acids. The germline V gene encodes CDR1 TSWWSYY and CDR2 QGS. This CDR3 is CALGNPLGPRPHLVNYPSDKLIF. The CDR3 coding sequence is TGTGCCCTTGGGAACCCCCTAGGTCCTAGACCCCATCTGGTGAACTATCCCAGCGATAAACTCATCTTT.

This clone was observed a handful of times. This likely came from a read error, as a far larger clone is one base away. At the DNA level, this CDR3 is encoded by other sequences in the same sample as well. V is TRDV1 and J is TRDJ1, with 8 bases identical to TRDD3. TCRdb supplies no J gene; here it was assigned by aligning the nucleotide sequence to germline. V trimming: 3 bases; J trimming: 1 base; junction bases outside the gene matches: 13. Looked up from germline, CDR1 is TSWWSYY and CDR2 is QGS. This CDR3 is 18 amino acids long. CDR3 DNA: TGTGCTCTTGGGGAGCATTCGTACTGGGGGCTGTGCACCGATAAACTCATCTTT. This codes for CALGEHSYWGLCTDKLIF.

With regard to this clone: TCRdb shows a much larger clone's protein in place of this DNA's translation, and the two differ at residue 13, likely through a read error; the protein shown is translated from the DNA. CDR3 sequence (DNA): TGTGCTCTTGTCGCCCTCCCTCCATGGCCGTACACCGGTAAACTCATCTTT. This sequence encodes CALVALPPWPYTGKLIF. This chain uses TRDV1 with TRDJ1; no reliable D call. This CDR3 is 17 amino acids long. Germline V gene lookup returns CDR1 TSWWSYY and CDR2 QGS.

Notes on this clone: The protein TCRdb gives is from a much larger clone and does not agree with this DNA's translation at residue 8, likely a read error; the protein shown here comes from the DNA. V is TRDV2 and J is TRDJ1, with TRDD2 as a possible D gene (6 bases). Germline matching of the DNA provided the J gene here, since TCRdb leaves it blank. Germline V gives CDR1 GEAIGNYY, CDR2 EKD. The length of the CDR3 is 17 residues. V was pared by 3 bases and J by 2 bases, with 21 bases between. CDR3: CACDSVLPRGTTDKLIF. The CDR3 region has the DNA TGTGCCTGTGACTCCGTCCTACCAAGGGGAACGACCGATAAACTCATCTTT.

Only a few counts were recorded for this clone. This DNA's translation differs at residue 14 from TCRdb's protein, which comes from a much larger clone; a read error is likely, and the protein shown is translated from the DNA. The J gene is TRDJ1, the V gene TRDV2, with 12 positions matching TRDD3. The J gene was not available in TCRdb and was assigned here by matching the DNA to germline segments. The CDR3 length is 18 residues. Germline CDR1 GEAIGNYY, CDR2 EKD. The DNA of the CDR3 is TGTGCCTGTGACGCTTTACTGGGGGATACTTCCTACACCGGTAAACTCATCTTT. This sequence encodes CACDALLGDTSYTGKLIF.

This clone was detected only a few times. Given a far larger clone just one base away, this is likely a sequencing read error. The same CDR3 arises from other DNA sequences in this sample as well. This chain joins TRDV1 and TRDJ1; 9 bases match TRDD2. CDR1 is TSWWSYY and CDR2 is QGS in the germline V gene. This CDR3 spans 24 amino acids. DNA of the CDR3: TGTGCTCTCGGGGAACAGGGCCTTCCTACGCTCTGGGATGCTACTGGGGACAACACCGATAAACTCATCTTT. Protein product: CALGEQGLPTLWDATGDNTDKLIF.